The 29 T cell receptor beta chains given below trace back to one sample, sequenced in a study of blood T cell repertoires in COVID-19 (dated by TCRdb to 2019 to 2021). The library was produced with the immunoSEQ multiplex PCR assay. Here the immuneACCESS table is served through TCRdb, limited to in-frame sequences with V and J called. Missing clones are a known gap in these copies; in checked studies unresolved V genes cover under half, and the rest lacks a known reason. In this sample the table shows approximately 200,000 clones, 94% of which occur a single time. The ten biggest clones cover approximately 0.8% of the sample. The sequencing sample was made of peripheral blood. These receptors originate from a young man with COVID-19, enrolled during active disease.

This chain links TRBV27 with TRBJ2-1, with 9 nucleotides matching TRBD1. Germline V gene sequence: CDR1 MNHEY, CDR2 SMNVEV (reference sequence). J gave up 8 bases and V 4 bases, and 9 bases lay outside the gene matches. CDR3 size: 15 residues. CDR3 in DNA: TGTGCCAGCAGTTCCCGGGACAGGGAAGATGATGAGCAGTTCTTC. Amino acid sequence: CASSSRDREDDEQFF.

The rearrangement joins TRBV11-2 to TRBJ1-1, with 8 bases identical to TRBD1. J lost 5 bases, V lost 1 base, and 3 bases had no gene match. CDR1 SGHAT and CDR2 FQNNGV come from the germline V gene. The length of the CDR3 is 14 residues. As DNA, the CDR3 is TGTGCCAGCAGCTTAGGGACAGGGTATACTGAAGCTTTCTTT. It yields the protein CASSLGTGYTEAFF.

CDR3 sequence (DNA): TGTGCCTGGAGTAAAGGGACAGGGATGATCTTGAGGGCAGAGACCCAGTACTTC. It codes for CAWSKGTGMILRAETQYF. This chain uses TRBV30 with TRBJ2-5, with 9 bases fitting TRBD1. CDR3 size: 18 residues. Trimming took 2 bases from V and 4 from J; bases not matched to a gene: 17. Germline CDR1 GTSNPN, CDR2 SVGIG (reference sequence). Full variable domain (outside the CDR3, taken from reference TRBV30 and TRBJ2-5): SQTIHQWPATLVQPVGSPLSLECTVEGTSNPNLYWYRQAAGRGLQLLFYSVGIGQISSEVPQNLSASRPQDRQFILSSKKLLLSDSGFYLCAWSKGTGMILRAETQYFGPGTRLLVL.

This rearrangement joins TRBV6-2 or TRBV6-3 to TRBJ2-5; 7 bases map to TRBD1. Germline V lookup: CDR1 MNHEY, CDR2 SVGEGT. The CDR3 is 16 amino acids. Trimming at V came to 6 bases and at J to 2 bases, leaving 12 bases not matched to a gene. Here the CDR3 DNA reads TGTGCCAGCAGCTCTCGGGACAGCCGATTACAAGAGACCCAGTACTTC. It is translated as CASSSRDSRLQETQYF.

The DNA of the CDR3 is TGTGCCAGCAGCCAAGGTGCCTCGAGAGATACGCAGTATTTT. This codes for CASSQGASRDTQYF. The rearrangement joins TRBV4-2 to TRBJ2-3; unclear D gene. The CDR3 runs to 14 residues. Per germline, CDR1 LGHNA and CDR2 YNFKEQ. Trimming removed 1 base from V and 5 bases from J, with 10 bases in between.

V and J are TRBV5-4 and TRBJ1-2; 7 bases map to TRBD1. The CDR3 runs 16 residues. Germline V gene data show CDR1 as SGHNT and CDR2 as YYREEE (reference sequence). V was pared by 2 bases and J by 7 bases, with 14 bases of the junction left unmatched. CDR3 amino acids: CASSLKAGGKTFGYTF. The CDR3 DNA follows: TGTGCCAGCAGCTTAAAAGCAGGGGGGAAAACTTTTGGCTACACCTTC.

Comments on this clone: The junction does not match germline at one end; this may be a read error. The rearrangement links TRBV6-5 to TRBJ2-5; 12 bases fit TRBD2. Germline V CDR1 and CDR2: MNHEY, SVGAGI. This CDR3 is built from 16 residues. The CDR3: CASSHSYGLAGKTQYF. DNA of the CDR3: TGTGCCAGCAGTCACTCCTACGGACTAGCGGGAAAGACCCAGTACTTC.

The chain recombines TRBV10-2 with TRBJ1-2; 9 positions agree with TRBD1. The ends lost 8 bases at V and 7 bases at J; junction bases unmatched: 14. Germline assignment: CDR1 WSHSY and CDR2 SAAADI. This CDR3 comprises 15 residues. In DNA, the CDR3 is TGCGCCAGCGAATTTTCTTATGGGACAGGGAGTGGCTACACCTTC. Its translation is CASEFSYGTGSGYTF.

The chain is built from TRBV7-9 and TRBJ1-5; 8 bases are a match to TRBD1. The CDR3 is 15 residues long. Germline CDR1 and CDR2: SEHNR and FQNEAQ (reference sequence). The J segment lost 0 bases and the V segment lost 7 bases, leaving 5 bases of the junction unmatched. CDR3 DNA: TGTGCCAGCACCCTGACAGGGGATAGCAATCAGCCCCAGCATTTT. As protein: CASTLTGDSNQPQHF.

This clone was recorded once. The chain couples TRBV12-3 or TRBV12-4 to TRBJ2-5, with TRBD2 matching 8 bases. There are 11 residues in the CDR3. Trimming removed 5 bases from V and 9 bases from J; junction bases left unmatched: 2. The DNA for the CDR3 is TGTGCCAGCAGTAACGGGGGGGCCCAGTACTTC. Protein product: CASSNGGAQYF.

The chain couples TRBV19 to TRBJ1-1; possible D gene TRBD1, 5 bases. Germline lookup yields CDR1 LNHDA and CDR2 SQIVND (reference sequence). CDR3 size: 14 residues. The germline V and J ends were trimmed by 3 bases and 4 bases, with 12 bases remaining between them. In DNA, the CDR3 is TGTGCCAGTAGTATCGGAAAGGGGCGCACTGAAGCTTTCTTT. It encodes CASSIGKGRTEAFF.

The chain is built from TRBV5-4 and TRBJ2-3, with D uncertain. Trimming removed 2 bases at V and 3 bases at J, with 4 bases between. The CDR3 runs 12 residues. Germline V lookup: CDR1 SGHNT, CDR2 YYREEE (reference sequence). CDR3 protein: CASSFLTDTQYF. CDR3 DNA sequence: TGTGCCAGCAGCTTTTTAACAGATACGCAGTATTTT. Combining the CDR3 with reference TRBV5-4 and TRBJ2-3 gives the whole variable domain ETGVTQSPTHLIKTRGQQVTLRCSSQSGHNTVSWYQQALGQGPQFIFQYYREEENGRGNFPPRFSGLQFPNYSSELNVNALELDDSALYLCASSFLTDTQYFGPGTRLTVL.

This chain connects TRBV7-9 to TRBJ2-7; D is unclear. The V end was cut by 1 base, the J end by 0 bases, with 7 bases between. This CDR3 has 14 residues. Germline V CDR1 and CDR2: SEHNR, FQNEAQ (reference sequence). Here the CDR3 DNA reads TGTGCCAGCAGCTTAGGTGGGCCCTCCTACGAGCAGTACTTC. It yields the protein CASSLGGPSYEQYF.

The chain has TRBV6-4 and TRBJ1-2, with 8 positions matching TRBD1. CDR1 is MRHNA, CDR2 SNTAGT, per germline. Trimming took 2 bases from V and 2 from J; bases not matched to a gene: 1. The CDR3 totals 14 residues. The CDR3 nucleotides read TGTGCCAGCAGTGACGGGACAGGAAACTATGGCTACACCTTC. This codes for CASSDGTGNYGYTF.

The chain uses TRBV30 and TRBJ2-3, with D perhaps matching TRBD2 (5 bases). There are 12 residues in the CDR3. From germline, CDR1 is GTSNPN and CDR2 SVGIG (reference sequence). V was pared by 4 bases and J by 11 bases, with 16 bases between. The CDR3 loop is CAWTGSGDKQYF. For the CDR3, the DNA is TGTGCCTGGACTGGGAGTGGAGACAAGCAGTATTTT.

The CDR3 region is CASSLIQRQDGGNEQFF. As DNA, the CDR3 is TGTGCCAGCAGCTTAATTCAAAGACAGGATGGGGGAAATGAGCAGTTCTTC. The V gene is TRBV11-2, the J gene TRBJ2-1; a possible D gene is TRBD1 (6 bases). Trimming stripped 2 bases from V and 7 bases from J, with 21 bases between. Germline CDR1 SGHAT, CDR2 FQNNGV. CDR3 length: 17 residues.

V usage is TRBV5-1 and J usage is TRBJ1-6; D is undetermined. Germline assignment: CDR1 SGHRS and CDR2 YFSETQ. Deletions cut 2 bases from V and 10 bases from J, with 10 bases between. The CDR3 is made up of 13 amino acids. The CDR3 protein is CASSFQGGSPLHF. CDR3 DNA sequence: TGCGCCAGCAGCTTCCAAGGCGGCTCACCCCTCCACTTT.

This clone appeared a single time. CDR3 DNA sequence: TGTGCCAGCAGTGAAAGGCCGCACAGTATGAACACTGAAGCTTTCTTT. The encoded protein is CASSERPHSMNTEAFF. The chain employs TRBV2 and TRBJ1-1, with D unresolved. Germline CDR1 is SNHLY and CDR2 is FYNNEI. V was shortened by 2 bases and J by 0 bases, with 13 bases between the two germline ends. The CDR3 spans 16 residues.

This clone occurred once. This chain uses TRBV9 with TRBJ1-6, with TRBD1 matching over 7 bases. J was trimmed by 10 bases and V by 4 bases; bases with no gene match: 5. Germline loops: CDR1 SGDLS, CDR2 YYNGEE. The CDR3 sequence is 13 residues long. CDR3 sequence: CASSMTGISPLHF. The CDR3 region has the DNA TGTGCCAGCAGCATGACAGGGATCTCACCCCTCCACTTT. The variable domain in full, with the rest retrieved from reference TRBV9 and TRBJ1-6, is DSGVTQTPKHLITATGQRVTLRCSPRSGDLSVYWYQQSLDQGLQFLIQYYNGEERAKGNILERFSAQQFPDLHSELNLSSLELGDSALYFCASSMTGISPLHFGNGTRLTVT.

This clone turned up a few times. The chain links TRBV7-9 to TRBJ1-2; D call uncertain. The CDR3 is 17 residues long. V lost 5 bases to trimming and J lost 2 bases, with 21 bases between them. The V gene's germline CDR1 is SEHNR and CDR2 FQNEAQ (reference sequence). CDR3 nucleotides: TGTGCCAGCAGCCCCGCCGGCCAGGCCGCCCCAAACTATGGCTACACCTTC. Encoded protein: CASSPAGQAAPNYGYTF.

The chain joins TRBV25-1 to TRBJ1-5; 9 nucleotides align to TRBD1. After removal of 7 bases from V and 6 bases from J, the junction contained 4 bases not matched to a gene. The V gene's germline CDR1 is MGHDK and CDR2 SYGVNS. The CDR3 has 13 residues. Written as DNA, the CDR3 is TGTGCCAGCACAGGGACAGGGAGTCAGCCCCAGCATTTT. Its translation is CASTGTGSQPQHF. Full variable domain (outside the CDR3, taken from reference TRBV25-1 and TRBJ1-5): EADIYQTPRYLVIGTGKKITLECSQTMGHDKMYWYQQDPGMELHLIHYSYGVNSTEKGDLSSESTVSRIRTEHFPLTLESARPSHTSQYLCASTGTGSQPQHFGDGTRLSIL.

The gene calls are TRBV6-1 and TRBJ1-2, with D unclear. The V and J ends lost 4 bases and 0 bases respectively, with 15 bases between them. This CDR3 is built from 16 residues. Germline V gives CDR1 MNHNS, CDR2 SASEGT. The CDR3 reads CASSGPGVEANYGYTF. As DNA, the CDR3 is TGTGCCAGCAGTGGGCCCGGGGTCGAAGCTAACTATGGCTACACCTTC.

This clone was recorded only once. The CDR3 DNA reads as TGCGCCAGCAGCTCGGGACAGGGGCCCACTGAAGCTTTCTTT. Translating gives CASSSGQGPTEAFF. The genes are TRBV5-1 and TRBJ1-1; 10 bases line up with TRBD1. The CDR3 has 14 amino acids. Trimming at V came to 3 bases and at J to 4 bases, leaving 3 bases not matched to a gene. Germline V gene sequence: CDR1 SGHRS, CDR2 YFSETQ. The full variable domain, rest sourced from reference TRBV5-1 and TRBJ1-1, is KAGVTQTPRYLIKTRGQQVTLSCSPISGHRSVSWYQQTPGQGLQFLFEYFSETQRNKGNFPGRFSGRQFSNSRSEMNVSTLELGDSALYLCASSSGQGPTEAFFGQGTRLTVV.

The chain recombines TRBV29-1 with TRBJ1-1, with a weak D call TRBD1 (6 bases). The germline gives CDR1 SQVTM, CDR2 ANQGSEA. The CDR3 is made up of 15 amino acids. V lost 1 base and J lost 6, with 18 bases in between. The DNA for the CDR3 is TGCAGCGTTGAAGCGGGGCAGGGGATTTGGGCTGAAGCTTTCTTT. It encodes CSVEAGQGIWAEAFF.

This chain links TRBV18 with TRBJ1-6; TRBD1 agrees at 10 bases. The length of the CDR3 is 16 residues. CDR1 KGHSH and CDR2 LQKENI come from the germline V gene. V shed 6 bases, J shed 8 bases, and the junction held 10 bases outside the gene matches. DNA for the CDR3: TGTGCCAGCTCCCGGGACAGGGGAACGGCGGATTCACCCCTCCACTTT. Translation: CASSRDRGTADSPLHF.

CDR3 nucleotide sequence: TGTGCCAGCAAGAGCATAGGGGGCCTTAATGAAAAACTGTTTTTT. Translated, it gives CASKSIGGLNEKLFF. V usage is TRBV28 and J usage is TRBJ1-4; 7 bases align to TRBD1. This CDR3 has 15 residues. Looked up from germline, CDR1 is MDHEN and CDR2 is SYDVKM. With V trimmed by 7 bases and J by 4 bases, 9 bases remained unmatched.

V usage is TRBV5-1 and J usage is TRBJ2-7; TRBD1 matches 7 bases. The CDR3 sequence is 15 residues long. Germline V gene lookup returns CDR1 SGHRS and CDR2 YFSETQ. V lost 0 bases, J lost 4 bases, and 7 bases stayed unmatched. The CDR3 loop reads CASSLGVDRDYEQYF. CDR3 coding DNA: TGCGCCAGCAGCTTGGGTGTCGACAGGGATTACGAGCAGTACTTC. Based on the CDR3 plus reference TRBV5-1 and TRBJ2-7, the full variable domain is KAGVTQTPRYLIKTRGQQVTLSCSPISGHRSVSWYQQTPGQGLQFLFEYFSETQRNKGNFPGRFSGRQFSNSRSEMNVSTLELGDSALYLCASSLGVDRDYEQYFGPGTRLTVT.

This chain joins TRBV4-1 and TRBJ2-7; 9 bases match TRBD2. The germline CDR1 and CDR2 sequences are MGHRA and YSYEKL. V lost 2 bases, J lost 6 bases, and 8 bases stayed unmatched. The CDR3 contains 15 residues. In DNA form, the CDR3 reads TGCGCCAGCAGCCAAACTGCCGGGACTAGCACCGAGCAGTACTTC. This sequence encodes CASSQTAGTSTEQYF.

The V gene is TRBV2, the J gene TRBJ1-1; 7 nucleotides agree with TRBD1. The V and J ends lost 6 bases and 1 base, in that order; junction bases with no gene match: 5. The CDR3 extends over 14 amino acids. The germline gives CDR1 SNHLY, CDR2 FYNNEI. The CDR3 region is CASSVDRRNTEAFF. The CDR3 region has the DNA TGTGCCAGCAGCGTGGACAGGAGGAACACTGAAGCTTTCTTT.